Shown below are 15 T cell receptor beta chains from a single sample sequenced in a study of control samples from healthy donors and cancer patients. The method was immunoSEQ multiplex PCR; TCRdb's version includes in-frame clones alone and lacks a portion of them. Among about 150,000 clones, approximately 94% were seen once, and the ten largest hold more than 1.1%. The sequencing sample was made of blood. The receptors here all came from a woman aged 18-29 years in good health.

The chain has TRBV18 and TRBJ1-5; D may be TRBD1 (5 bases). Trimming removed 3 bases at V and 5 bases at J, with 8 bases between. CDR3 length: 13 residues. CDR1 is KGHSH, CDR2 LQKENI, per germline. CDR3 in amino acids: CASSPGGDQPQHF. CDR3 bases: TGTGCCAGCTCACCGGGAGGGGATCAGCCCCAGCATTTT. The full variable domain, completed using reference TRBV18 and TRBJ1-5, is NAGVMQNPRHLVRRRGQEARLRCSPMKGHSHVYWYRQLPEEGLKFMVYLQKENIIDESGMPKERFSAEFPKEGPSILRIQQVVRGDSAAYFCASSPGGDQPQHFGDGTRLSIL.

The genes are TRBV6-5 and TRBJ2-7; tentative D call: TRBD2 (5 bases). Trimming left V 0 bases short and J 1 base short, with 13 bases between. This CDR3 region has 16 residues. Germline loops: CDR1 MNHEY, CDR2 SVGAGI. The CDR3 reads CASSYSIKSGSYEQYF. CDR3 nucleotides: TGTGCCAGCAGTTACTCGATTAAGTCGGGATCCTACGAGCAGTACTTC.

This clone is a singleton in its sample. The chain recombines TRBV6-6 with TRBJ2-2; unclear D gene. This CDR3 contains 12 residues. Trimming pared 8 bases from V and 0 bases from J, leaving 4 bases between. Germline V gene sequence: CDR1 MNHNY, CDR2 SVGAGI (reference sequence). CDR3 nucleotides: TGTGCCAGCGAGGCGAACACCGGGGAGCTGTTTTTT. Translated: CASEANTGELFF.

This chain links TRBV6-4 with TRBJ1-1, with D perhaps matching TRBD1 (6 bases). Deletions cut 4 bases from V and 1 base from J, with 13 bases between. Germline values: CDR1 MRHNA, CDR2 SNTAGT. This CDR3 region has 15 residues. The CDR3 DNA reads TGTGCCAGCAGTGTACCGGGACACCAGAACACTGAAGCTTTCTTT. It codes for CASSVPGHQNTEAFF.

The J gene is TRBJ2-1, the V gene TRBV25-1, with TRBD2 identical over 9 bases. CDR3 length: 15 residues. Germline lookup yields CDR1 MGHDK and CDR2 SYGVNS. The ends lost 5 bases at V and 5 bases at J; junction bases unmatched: 7. Here the CDR3 reads CASSSSSGDDNEQFF. The CDR3 DNA reads as TGTGCCAGCAGTTCCTCTAGCGGGGACGACAATGAGCAGTTCTTC.

The chain joins TRBV11-2 to TRBJ2-3; D remains unclear. This CDR3 spans 14 amino acids. The V gene's germline CDR1 is SGHAT and CDR2 FQNNGV. Deletions cut 3 bases from V and 3 bases from J, with 10 bases between. CDR3 in amino acids: CASSFWYLTDTQYF. The DNA for the CDR3 is TGTGCCAGCAGCTTCTGGTACTTGACAGATACGCAGTATTTT.

This clone was seen once. The chain combines TRBV12-5 with TRBJ2-2, with a weak D call TRBD1 (5 bases). With 1 base removed from V and 3 bases from J, the gap between germline ends came to 12 bases. From germline, CDR1 is LGHNT and CDR2 FRNRAP. The CDR3 totals 16 residues. CDR3 protein: CASGLARVGDTGELFF. The CDR3 coding sequence is TGTGCTAGTGGTTTGGCTCGGGTAGGGGACACCGGGGAGCTGTTTTTT.

The J gene is TRBJ1-1, the V gene TRBV28; D call uncertain. CDR1 is MDHEN, CDR2 SYDVKM, per germline. The CDR3 runs 12 residues. V was cut by 11 bases and J by 0 bases, with 10 bases left in between. The CDR3 DNA reads TGTGCCGCGGCAGAATTGAACACTGAAGCTTTCTTT. It encodes CAAAELNTEAFF.

The chain employs TRBV7-2 and TRBJ2-1; the D is unclear. The CDR3 totals 13 residues. V dropped 1 base and J dropped 12 bases, with 13 bases sitting between them. Germline V CDR1 and CDR2: SGHTA, FQGNSA. The CDR3 coding sequence is TGTGCCAGCAGCTTAGGGTTGGGGTTTATGCAGTTCTTC. Translated: CASSLGLGFMQFF.

The chain joins TRBV7-2 to TRBJ2-5, with D possibly matching TRBD2 (6 bases). Trimming removed 1 base from V and 5 bases from J, with 14 bases in between. CDR3 size: 15 residues. Germline-derived CDR1 and CDR2 are SGHTA and FQGNSA. In nucleotides, the CDR3 is TGTGCCAGCAGCTTAGGTTACGGGAGCGGGGAGACCCAGTACTTC. Residues: CASSLGYGSGETQYF.

V gene TRBV6-1 combines with J gene TRBJ2-1; D is perhaps TRBD2 (5 bases). Germline assignment: CDR1 MNHNS and CDR2 SASEGT. This CDR3 comprises 13 residues. V lost 4 bases to trimming and J lost 10 bases, with 14 bases between them. The CDR3 DNA sequence: TGTGCCAGCAGTGCTGCGAGGGTCGGGGAGCAGTTCTTC. This sequence encodes CASSAARVGEQFF.

This chain joins TRBV10-3 and TRBJ1-5, with no clear D. The CDR3 sequence is 14 residues long. In germline, CDR1 is ENHRY, CDR2 SYGVKD. The ends were cut back, 3 bases at V and 5 bases at J, with 11 bases in the middle. The CDR3 loop is CAISDWASDQPQHF. CDR3 sequence (DNA): TGTGCCATCAGTGATTGGGCGTCCGATCAGCCCCAGCATTTT.

For the CDR3, the DNA is TGTGCCAGCAGCAAAGTTTTGGCAGATTACAATGAGCAGTTCTTC. Translating it yields CASSKVLADYNEQFF. The chain employs TRBV21-1 and TRBJ2-1; TRBD1 reflects the table's D call only, with no check against the DNA. TRBV21-1 is shown as a pseudogene. CDR3 length equals 15 residues.

This clone came up a few times. The rearrangement uses TRBV20-1 and TRBJ1-1, with D uncertain. The CDR3 totals 11 residues. V lost 6 bases and J 5 bases, leaving 10 bases between the germline ends. CDR1 is DFQATT and CDR2 is SNEGSKA in the germline V gene (reference sequence). The CDR3 DNA reads TGCAGTGCCCCGGCCGGAACTGAAGCTTTCTTT. Encoded protein: CSAPAGTEAFF.

This sequence joins TRBV5-6 and TRBJ2-1, with TRBD2 matching 10 bases. There are 14 residues in the CDR3. In germline, CDR1 is SGHDT, CDR2 YYEEEE. Unmatched junction bases numbered 4, after V lost 6 bases and J lost 4 bases. CDR3 protein: CASMLAGEYNEQFF. CDR3 DNA: TGTGCCAGCATGCTAGCGGGGGAATACAATGAGCAGTTCTTC.